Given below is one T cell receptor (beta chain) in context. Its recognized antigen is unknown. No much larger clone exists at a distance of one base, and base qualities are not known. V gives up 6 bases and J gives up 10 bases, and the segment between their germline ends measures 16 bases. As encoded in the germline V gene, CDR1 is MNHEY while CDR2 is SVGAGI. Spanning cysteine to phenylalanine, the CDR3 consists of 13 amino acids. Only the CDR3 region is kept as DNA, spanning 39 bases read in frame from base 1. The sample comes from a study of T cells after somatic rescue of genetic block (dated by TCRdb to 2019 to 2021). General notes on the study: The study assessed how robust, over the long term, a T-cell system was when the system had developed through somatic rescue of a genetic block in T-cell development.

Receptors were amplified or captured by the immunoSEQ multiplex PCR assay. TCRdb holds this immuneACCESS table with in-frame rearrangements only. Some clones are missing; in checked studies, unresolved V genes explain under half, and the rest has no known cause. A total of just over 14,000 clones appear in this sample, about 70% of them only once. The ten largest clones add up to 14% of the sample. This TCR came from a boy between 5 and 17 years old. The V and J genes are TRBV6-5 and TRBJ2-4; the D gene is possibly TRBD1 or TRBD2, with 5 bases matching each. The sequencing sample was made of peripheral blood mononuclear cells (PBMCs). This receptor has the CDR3 CASSPDAWGIQYF. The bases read TGTGCCAGCAGCCCGGACGCGTGGGGGATTCAGTACTTC.